This T cell receptor beta chain was identified in a study of T cell repertoires in cytomegalovirus infection. Background on the study: Selection of CMV epitopes for the study included recently identified HLA-C-restricted and well-studied HLA-B-restricted ones.

Regarding this clonotype: Antigen specificity is unknown.

The germline CDR1 and CDR2 sequences are LNHDA and SQIVND (reference sequence). The CDR3 sequence is 15 residues long. J was trimmed by 4 bases and V by 10 bases; bases with no gene match: 15. TCRdb passed the reads through MiXCR, listing each CDR3 protein once. The table lists more than 250,000 distinct CDR3 sequences, just under 25% of them singletons, with about 14% in the top ten. Overall study findings and caveats: HLA-C-restricted CMV clonotypes gave the most frequent clonotype in two of eight donors.

The input for sequencing was cultured PBMCs, taken from culture after CMV antigen stimulation. The TCR originated in a human donor in good health (CMV status not recorded). Some clones in this sample may be carry-over from other donors' samples. J is TRBJ1-2 and V is TRBV19; 7 nucleotides agree with TRBD1. The CDR3 coding sequence is TGTGCCACCAGGGATGTCAGGGGGGAGGGCTATGGCTACACCTTC. It encodes CATRDVRGEGYGYTF.